The following is a T cell receptor beta chain sequence with its context. This record comes from a study of blood T cell repertoires in COVID-19. V lost 8 bases to trimming and J lost 12 bases; unmatched junction nucleotides: 8. CDR1 and CDR2 (germline): LNHDA, SQIVND (reference sequence). This CDR3 spans 13 amino acids. Measured with immunoSEQ multiplex PCR; TCRdb has only the in-frame clones, and not every one. The sample includes 60,000 to 75,000 clones, 88% of them seen just once. This TCR was recovered from a human donor in a cohort sampled during active COVID-19. Material: peripheral blood. The chain couples TRBV19 to TRBJ1-4; 11 bases line up with TRBD1. CDR3 DNA sequence: TGTGCCAGTTGGGACAGGGGGTACGGGGAACTGTTTTTT. Translation: CASWDRGYGELFF.